Below, 6 T cell receptor beta chains from the same sample are listed, as sequenced in a study of shared clonotypes between healthy human individuals. The table came from immunoSEQ multiplex PCR; TCRdb's copy has only in-frame clones and leaves some out. The sample contains roughly 2,300,000 clones, around 93% of which appear only once. The sequenced sample consisted of naive CD4+ T cells from PBMCs. As for subset: CD45RA+ positively selected. The receptors originated from a man in his late teens or twenties in good health. Some clones in this sample may be carry-over from other donors' samples.

This chain joins TRBV6-5 and TRBJ1-2; D is perhaps TRBD1 (6 bases). V lost 2 bases and J 4 bases, leaving 14 bases between the germline ends. In germline, CDR1 is MNHEY, CDR2 SVGAGI. This CDR3 is built from 15 residues. The CDR3 bases are TGTGCCAGCAGTTACAGACAGGTACTACCCTATGGCTACACCTTC. The encoded protein is CASSYRQVLPYGYTF.

The chain has TRBV7-9 and TRBJ2-7, with 7 bases that match TRBD1. The CDR3 covers 14 residues. V shed 1 base, J shed 5 bases, and the junction held 5 bases outside the gene matches. Germline CDR1 reads SEHNR; CDR2 reads FQNEAQ (reference sequence). CDR3 DNA sequence: TGTGCCAGCAGCTTAGAGGGGGCGAGGAACGAGCAGTACTTC. Protein product: CASSLEGARNEQYF.

The chain links TRBV10-1 to TRBJ2-3, with D possibly being TRBD1 or TRBD2 (6 bases each). Trimming cost V 3 bases and J 0 bases, with 10 bases left between them. Per germline, CDR1 WNHNN and CDR2 SYGVQD (reference sequence). This CDR3 contains 15 residues. This CDR3 reads CASSEGGTSTDTQYF. The DNA of the CDR3 is TGCGCCAGCAGTGAAGGGGGGACAAGCACAGATACGCAGTATTTT.

This clone has just one count. The chain recombines TRBV6-1 with TRBJ2-3; the D is unclear. CDR3 length: 14 amino acids. Trimming left V 6 bases short and J 1 base short, with 11 bases between. The germline V gene encodes CDR1 MNHNS and CDR2 SASEGT. The CDR3 region has the DNA TGTGCCAGCAGGATTGAGATCGGCACAGATACGCAGTATTTT. As protein: CASRIEIGTDTQYF.

This clone has just a few counts. The V gene is TRBV30, the J gene TRBJ1-5, with 7 nucleotides matching TRBD1. The germline gives CDR1 GTSNPN, CDR2 SVGIG (reference sequence). The CDR3 contains 15 residues. V was clipped by 3 bases and J by 7 bases; unmatched bases: 12. CDR3 nucleotide sequence: TGTGCCTGGAGGTCTGGGACAGCAAGTGGGCAGCCCCAGCATTTT. Its translation is CAWRSGTASGQPQHF.

This chain connects TRBV7-7 to TRBJ2-5, with no clear D. Judging by the DNA end, TRBJ2-7 fits better; the J call may be wrong. From germline, CDR1 is SSHAT and CDR2 FNYEAQ (reference sequence). The length of the CDR3 is 14 residues. The CDR3 coding sequence is TGTGCCAGCAGCGAACAGCACGCATCCTACGAGCAGTACTTC. It yields the protein CASSEQHASYEQYF.